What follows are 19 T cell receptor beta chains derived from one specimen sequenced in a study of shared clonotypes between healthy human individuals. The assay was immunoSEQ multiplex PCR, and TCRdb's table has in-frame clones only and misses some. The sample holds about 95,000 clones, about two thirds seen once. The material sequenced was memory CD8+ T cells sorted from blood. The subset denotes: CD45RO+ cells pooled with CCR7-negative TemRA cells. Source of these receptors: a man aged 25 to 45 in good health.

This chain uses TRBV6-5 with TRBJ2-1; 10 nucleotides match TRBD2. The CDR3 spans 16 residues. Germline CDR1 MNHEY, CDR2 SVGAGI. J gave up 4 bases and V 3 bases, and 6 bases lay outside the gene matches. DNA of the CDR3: TGTGCCAGCAGTTATTTGACTAGCGGGCCGTACAATGAGCAGTTCTTC. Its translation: CASSYLTSGPYNEQFF.

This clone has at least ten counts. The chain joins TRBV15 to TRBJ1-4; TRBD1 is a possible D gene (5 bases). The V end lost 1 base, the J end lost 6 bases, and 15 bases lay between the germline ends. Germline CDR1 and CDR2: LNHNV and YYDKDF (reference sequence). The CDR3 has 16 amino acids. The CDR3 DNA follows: TGTGCCACCAGCAGAGTAGCAGGGAGTGGTGATGAAAAACTGTTTTTT. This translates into CATSRVAGSGDEKLFF.

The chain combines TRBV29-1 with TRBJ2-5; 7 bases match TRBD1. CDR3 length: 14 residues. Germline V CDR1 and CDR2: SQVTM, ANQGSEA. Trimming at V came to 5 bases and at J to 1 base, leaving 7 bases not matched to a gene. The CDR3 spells CSVPAGGSQETQYF. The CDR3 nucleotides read TGCAGCGTTCCGGCAGGGGGTTCCCAAGAGACCCAGTACTTC.

CDR3 residues: CASTQLAGPYGYTF. The CDR3 DNA follows: TGTGCCAGCACCCAACTGGCAGGGCCCTATGGCTACACCTTC. V and J are TRBV6-6 and TRBJ1-2; D possibly corresponds to TRBD1 (5 bases). The V gene's germline CDR1 is MNHNY and CDR2 SVGAGI (reference sequence). This CDR3 is built from 14 residues. Trimming shortened V by 7 bases and J by 4 bases, and 16 bases separated the two germline ends.

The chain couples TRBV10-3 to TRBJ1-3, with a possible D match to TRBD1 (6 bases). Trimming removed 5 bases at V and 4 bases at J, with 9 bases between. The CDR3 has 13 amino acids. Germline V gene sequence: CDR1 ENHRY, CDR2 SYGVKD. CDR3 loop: CAISSGTGNTIYF. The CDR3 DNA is TGTGCCATCAGTTCCGGGACAGGAAACACCATATATTTT.

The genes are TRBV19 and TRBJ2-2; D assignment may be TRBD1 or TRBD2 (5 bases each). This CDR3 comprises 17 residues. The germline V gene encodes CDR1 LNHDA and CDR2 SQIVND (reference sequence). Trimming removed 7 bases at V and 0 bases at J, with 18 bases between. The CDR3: CASTRAAGRANTGELFF. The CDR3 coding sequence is TGTGCCAGTACCCGTGCCGCGGGCAGGGCGAACACCGGGGAGCTGTTTTTT.

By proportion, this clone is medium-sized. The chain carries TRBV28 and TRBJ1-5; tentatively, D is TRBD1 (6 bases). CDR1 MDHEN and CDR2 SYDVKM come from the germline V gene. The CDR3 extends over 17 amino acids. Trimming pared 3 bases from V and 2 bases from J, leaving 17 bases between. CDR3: CASSFHREKWGNQPQHF. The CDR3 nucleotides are TGTGCCAGCAGTTTTCACAGGGAGAAGTGGGGCAATCAGCCCCAGCATTTT.

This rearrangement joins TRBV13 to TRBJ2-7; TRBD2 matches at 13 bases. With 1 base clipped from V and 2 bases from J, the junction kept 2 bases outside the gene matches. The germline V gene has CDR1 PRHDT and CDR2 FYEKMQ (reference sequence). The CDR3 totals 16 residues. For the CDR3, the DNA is TGTGCCAGCAGCTTAGAAACTAGCGGGAGGGCCTACGAGCAGTACTTC. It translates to CASSLETSGRAYEQYF.

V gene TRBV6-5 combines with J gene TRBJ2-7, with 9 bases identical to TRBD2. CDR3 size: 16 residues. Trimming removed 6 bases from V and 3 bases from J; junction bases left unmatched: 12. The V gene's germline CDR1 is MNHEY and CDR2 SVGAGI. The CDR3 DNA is TGTGCCAGCAGCTACACTCCTCTAGCGGGAATCTACGAGCAGTACTTC. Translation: CASSYTPLAGIYEQYF.

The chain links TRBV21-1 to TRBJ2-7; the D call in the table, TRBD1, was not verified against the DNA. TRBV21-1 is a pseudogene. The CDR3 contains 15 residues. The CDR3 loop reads CASSNPGQGDREQYF. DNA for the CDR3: TGTGCCAGCAGCAATCCGGGACAGGGTGATCGGGAGCAGTACTTC.

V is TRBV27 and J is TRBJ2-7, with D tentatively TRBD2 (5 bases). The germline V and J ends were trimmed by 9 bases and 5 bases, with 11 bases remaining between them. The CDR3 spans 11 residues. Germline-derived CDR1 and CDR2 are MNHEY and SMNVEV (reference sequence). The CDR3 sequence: CASSEADEQYF. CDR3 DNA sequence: TGTGCCAGTTCGGAGGCGGACGAGCAGTACTTC.

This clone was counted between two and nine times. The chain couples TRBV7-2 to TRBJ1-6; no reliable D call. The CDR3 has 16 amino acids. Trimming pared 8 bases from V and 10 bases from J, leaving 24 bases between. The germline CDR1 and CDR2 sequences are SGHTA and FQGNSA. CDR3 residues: CASETKDKGFGSPLHF. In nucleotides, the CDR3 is TGTGCCAGCGAGACGAAGGATAAGGGATTTGGGTCACCCCTCCACTTT.

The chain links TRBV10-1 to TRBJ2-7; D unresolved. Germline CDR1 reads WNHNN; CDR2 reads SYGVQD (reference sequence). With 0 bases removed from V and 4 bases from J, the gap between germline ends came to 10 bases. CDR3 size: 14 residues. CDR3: CASSESGRSYEQYF. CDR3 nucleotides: TGCGCCAGCAGTGAGTCGGGCAGATCTTACGAGCAGTACTTC.

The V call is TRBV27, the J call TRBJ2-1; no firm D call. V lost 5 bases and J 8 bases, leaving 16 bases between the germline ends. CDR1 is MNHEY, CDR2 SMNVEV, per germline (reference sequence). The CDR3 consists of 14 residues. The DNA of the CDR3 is TGTGCCAGCAGTCCCCGTGGCCCTTTGGATGAGCAGTTCTTC. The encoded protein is CASSPRGPLDEQFF.

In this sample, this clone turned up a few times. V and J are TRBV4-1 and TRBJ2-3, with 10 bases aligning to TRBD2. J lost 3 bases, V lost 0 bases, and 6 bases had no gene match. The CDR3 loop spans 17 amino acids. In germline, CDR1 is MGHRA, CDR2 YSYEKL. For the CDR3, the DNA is TGCGCCAGCAGCCAAGATCCTAGCGGGAGTTTAACAGATACGCAGTATTTT. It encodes CASSQDPSGSLTDTQYF.

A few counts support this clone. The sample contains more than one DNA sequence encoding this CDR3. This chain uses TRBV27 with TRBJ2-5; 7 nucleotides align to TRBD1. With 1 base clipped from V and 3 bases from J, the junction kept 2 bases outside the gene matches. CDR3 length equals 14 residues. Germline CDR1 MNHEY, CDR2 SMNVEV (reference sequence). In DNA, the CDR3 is TGTGCCAGCAGTTTATTGGGGACAGAAGAGACCCAGTACTTC. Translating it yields CASSLLGTEETQYF.

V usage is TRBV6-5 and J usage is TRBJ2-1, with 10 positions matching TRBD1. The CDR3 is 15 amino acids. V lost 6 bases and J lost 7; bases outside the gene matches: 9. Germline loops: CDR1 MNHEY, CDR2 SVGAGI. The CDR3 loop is CASRPGTGVSNEQFF. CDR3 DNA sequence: TGTGCCAGCAGACCCGGGACAGGGGTCTCAAATGAGCAGTTCTTC.

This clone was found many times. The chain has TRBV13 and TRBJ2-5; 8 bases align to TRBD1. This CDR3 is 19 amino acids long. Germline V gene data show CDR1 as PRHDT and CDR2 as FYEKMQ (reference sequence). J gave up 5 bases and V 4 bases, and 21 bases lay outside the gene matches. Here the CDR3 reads CASSSQGARGSASMETQYF. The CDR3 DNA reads TGTGCCAGCAGCTCTCAGGGGGCTCGGGGTAGCGCGAGTATGGAGACCCAGTACTTC.

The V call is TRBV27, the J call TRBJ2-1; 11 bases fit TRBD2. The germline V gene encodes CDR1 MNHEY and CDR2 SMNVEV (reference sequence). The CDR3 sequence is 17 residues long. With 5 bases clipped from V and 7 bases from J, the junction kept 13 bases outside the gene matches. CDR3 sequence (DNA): TGTGCCAGCAGTCCCCGGGCGACTAGCGGGATCGCTAATGAGCAGTTCTTC. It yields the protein CASSPRATSGIANEQFF.